The next 3 T cell receptor beta chains were all read from a single sample in a study of T-cell memory formation after mild COVID-19. MiXCR was run by TCRdb on the 5' RACE reads, yielding one entry per CDR3 protein. The data show fewer than 650,000 distinct CDR3 sequences, 15% to 20% seen once. Input material: PBMCs or a T cell subset sorted from them (not recorded which). The source of these receptors is an adult woman who had mild COVID-19 (a few samples of this study predate the infection). Cell type and time point are not known.

V is TRBV2 and J is TRBJ2-6, with no clear D. The CDR3 is made up of 16 amino acids. CDR1 and CDR2 from the germline V gene are SNHLY and FYNNEI. Between the trimmed V and J ends, which lost 3 bases and 0 bases, there was a span of 9 bases. The CDR3: CASSDPSYSGANVLTF. The CDR3 DNA is TGTGCCAGCAGTGACCCCAGCTACTCTGGGGCCAACGTCCTGACTTTC.

The chain uses TRBV7-3 and TRBJ2-1; 9 bases are a match to TRBD1. The trim removed 3 bases at V and 5 bases at J, leaving 2 bases unmatched. From germline, CDR1 is SGHTA and CDR2 FQGTGA. The length of the CDR3 is 14 residues. The DNA for the CDR3 is TGTGCCAGCAGCTTCGGGACAGGGCACAATGAGCAGTTCTTC. It codes for CASSFGTGHNEQFF.

This clonotype was detected only a few times. This chain links TRBV14 with TRBJ2-1, with 8 positions matching TRBD2. The V gene's germline CDR1 is SGHDN and CDR2 FVKESK. The V and J ends lost 4 bases and 3 bases, in that order; junction bases with no gene match: 5. The CDR3 covers 15 residues. CDR3 region: CASSLSAGVYNEQFF. The CDR3 DNA reads TGTGCCAGCAGCCTTTCAGCGGGAGTCTACAATGAGCAGTTCTTC.